One sample yielded the 14 T cell receptor beta chains listed below, sequenced in a study of control samples from healthy donors and cancer patients. The repertoire was sequenced with immunoSEQ multiplex PCR; TCRdb's copy has only in-frame clones and lacks some. The record lists roughly 190,000 clones, of which the ten most abundant hold more than 2%. Sequenced sample: blood. Every receptor here comes from a woman between 25 and 40 years old in good health.

This chain links TRBV7-2 with TRBJ2-3, with 10 bases fitting TRBD1. Germline values: CDR1 SGHTA, CDR2 FQGNSA. CDR3 length: 15 residues. The J segment lost 6 bases and the V segment lost 5 bases, leaving 8 bases of the junction unmatched. The CDR3, as DNA: TGTGCCAGCAGCCCAGTGACAGGGGGCGGCGATACGCAGTATTTT. Translating it yields CASSPVTGGGDTQYF.

This chain joins TRBV3-1 (or the pseudogene TRBV3-2) and TRBJ1-1; D is possibly TRBD1 (6 bases). The germline V and J ends were trimmed by 1 base and 1 base, with 16 bases remaining between them. The CDR3 has 17 amino acids. CDR1 is LGHDT and CDR2 is YNNKEL in the germline V gene (reference sequence). The CDR3 region has the DNA TGTGCCAGCAGCCAAGGTTGGGGCGGGGGCTCGAACACTGAAGCTTTCTTT. Protein: CASSQGWGGGSNTEAFF.

V is TRBV5-6 and J is TRBJ1-1; D remains ambiguous. The ends were cut back, 5 bases at V and 3 bases at J, with 17 bases in the middle. Per the germline V gene, CDR1 is SGHDT and CDR2 is YYEEEE. The CDR3 totals 15 residues. The chain's CDR3 is CASRQGWASYTEAFF. The DNA for the CDR3 is TGTGCCAGCAGGCAAGGTTGGGCCTCCTACACTGAAGCTTTCTTT.

The V and J genes are TRBV6-6 and TRBJ2-1; D is unresolved. The V gene lost 4 bases and the J gene lost 5 bases, with 12 bases spanning the gap. Germline loops: CDR1 MNHNY, CDR2 SVGAGI (reference sequence). The CDR3 consists of 14 residues. The DNA of the CDR3 is TGTGCCAGCAGTTCGACGGTACGGAACAATGAGCAGTTCTTC. Amino acids: CASSSTVRNNEQFF.

The chain combines TRBV3-1 (or the pseudogene TRBV3-2) with TRBJ2-7; 7 nucleotides match TRBD1. V gave up 5 bases and J gave up 3 bases; unmatched junction bases: 7. This CDR3 is built from 14 residues. CDR1 is LGHDT and CDR2 is YNNKEL in the germline V gene (reference sequence). CDR3 nucleotides: TGTGCCAGCAGCAAACAGGGGACACACTACGAGCAGTACTTC. Translating gives CASSKQGTHYEQYF.

The chain employs TRBV19 and TRBJ2-5; 7 bases align to TRBD2. Germline CDR1 is LNHDA and CDR2 is SQIVND (reference sequence). This CDR3 has 16 residues. V lost 7 bases and J lost 1; bases outside the gene matches: 12. The CDR3 DNA reads TGTGCCAGTATCGGTCGGGGGGACTCCACCCAAGAGACCCAGTACTTC. Translation: CASIGRGDSTQETQYF.

V and J are TRBV28 and TRBJ1-2, with D uncertain. The CDR3 contains 14 residues. Germline assignment: CDR1 MDHEN and CDR2 SYDVKM. The V and J ends lost 7 bases and 2 bases respectively, with 14 bases between them. CDR3 amino acids: CASNPLTENYGYTF. In DNA, the CDR3 is TGTGCCAGCAACCCCTTGACGGAGAACTATGGCTACACCTTC.

The V gene is TRBV12-3 or TRBV12-4, the J gene TRBJ2-5; D call uncertain. This CDR3 contains 13 residues. V lost 6 bases and J lost 14, with 22 bases in between. The chain's CDR3 is CASSSTVGLGPYF. The CDR3 DNA is TGTGCCAGCAGCTCTACCGTTGGCCTGGGCCCTTACTTC.

V usage is TRBV7-2 and J usage is TRBJ1-5; TRBD1 is a possible D gene (6 bases). Germline assignment: CDR1 SGHTA and CDR2 FQGNSA. V lost 5 bases to trimming and J lost 5 bases, with 10 bases between them. The CDR3 consists of 13 residues. This CDR3 reads CASSLTGHQPQHF. In nucleotides, the CDR3 is TGTGCCAGCAGCCTAACAGGGCATCAGCCCCAGCATTTT.

The gene calls are TRBV14 and TRBJ1-3; D perhaps matches TRBD1 (5 bases). This CDR3 has 15 residues. Germline V gives CDR1 SGHDN, CDR2 FVKESK. V was shortened by 3 bases and J by 0 bases, with 9 bases between the two germline ends. The DNA for the CDR3 is TGTGCCAGCAGCCACAGGGCCACCTCTGGAAACACCATATATTTT. Its translation is CASSHRATSGNTIYF.

The CDR3 here is CASRDLGDITGELFF. In nucleotides, the CDR3 is TGCGCCAGCCGGGATTTAGGGGATATCACCGGGGAGCTGTTTTTT. The V call is TRBV4-1, the J call TRBJ2-2; D tentatively fits TRBD1 or TRBD2 (5 bases each). Germline V CDR1 and CDR2: MGHRA, YSYEKL. The V and J ends lost 8 bases and 4 bases respectively, with 17 bases between them. This CDR3 has 15 amino acids.

The chain has TRBV28 and TRBJ1-2; D perhaps matches TRBD1 (6 bases). The CDR3 spans 12 residues. With 5 bases removed from V and 10 bases from J, the gap between germline ends came to 14 bases. Looked up from germline, CDR1 is MDHEN and CDR2 is SYDVKM. In DNA, the CDR3 is TGTGCCAGCAGTGAGAACAGGGAGGCCTACACCTTC. This codes for CASSENREAYTF.

The rearrangement uses TRBV6-5 and TRBJ1-6; 7 bases map to TRBD1. J was trimmed by 6 bases and V by 4 bases; bases with no gene match: 6. Germline V CDR1 and CDR2: MNHEY, SVGAGI. This CDR3 comprises 15 residues. The CDR3, as DNA: TGTGCCAGCAGTTCCGGTGGGACAGCTAATTCACCCCTCCACTTT. It specifies CASSSGGTANSPLHF.

The chain links TRBV19 to TRBJ1-5; no clear D. CDR1 is LNHDA and CDR2 is SQIVND in the germline V gene (reference sequence). V shed 1 base and J shed 0 bases, with 4 bases lying between them. CDR3 length: 14 residues. CDR3 residues: CASSIGYSNQPQHF. CDR3 nucleotides: TGTGCCAGTAGTATAGGGTATAGCAATCAGCCCCAGCATTTT.